These 4 T cell receptor beta chains were sequenced from one sample in a study of post-analysis software for immune sequencing data. Regarding the study as a whole: Comparison of patients with controls showed four or five TRBV segments more frequent in patients, TRBV5-6, TRBV5-1 and TRBV20-1 among them.

The library was made from cDNA and included unique molecular identifiers. TCRdb called the PCR reads again in MiXCR, with one record for every CDR3 protein. The sample has roughly 620,000 distinct CDR3 sequences; around 40% are singletons. Their specific antigens are unknown. What was sequenced was blood. All receptors derive from a girl under 18 with multiple sclerosis.

The J gene is TRBJ2-7, the V gene TRBV5-1, with D tentatively TRBD1 (6 bases). The CDR3 has 15 amino acids. Per germline, CDR1 SGHRS and CDR2 YFSETQ. V was pared by 1 base and J by 2 bases, with 13 bases between. Here the CDR3 DNA reads TGCGCCAGCAGCTTGATAGAGACAGGAACCTACGAGCAGTACTTC. It is translated as CASSLIETGTYEQYF.

Only one count was recorded for this clonotype. The chain combines TRBV6-2 or TRBV6-3 with TRBJ2-3; the D gene is possibly TRBD2 (6 bases). CDR1 and CDR2 from the germline V gene are MNHEY and SVGEGT. Trimming took off 7 bases at V and 3 bases at J, with 17 bases between the two ends. The CDR3 loop spans 15 amino acids. The CDR3 nucleotides are TGTGCCAGCACCCTTGGAGCGGGTGTAACAGATACGCAGTATTTT. Translation gives CASTLGAGVTDTQYF.

This chain connects TRBV5-1 to TRBJ1-2; no clear D. This CDR3 region has 14 residues. V lost 3 bases to trimming and J lost 2 bases, with 11 bases between them. CDR1 and CDR2 from the germline V gene are SGHRS and YFSETQ. CDR3 sequence reads: CASSSSDGNYGYTF. CDR3 nucleotide sequence: TGCGCCAGCAGCTCATCGGACGGAAACTATGGCTACACCTTC.

V is TRBV7-9 and J is TRBJ2-6, with 7 nucleotides matching TRBD2. Trimming removed 5 bases from V and 0 bases from J; junction bases left unmatched: 13. The CDR3 is 19 residues long. CDR1 is SEHNR, CDR2 FQNEAQ, per germline (reference sequence). The CDR3 protein is CASSPAEGLVLSGANVLTF. As DNA, the CDR3 is TGTGCCAGCAGCCCCGCAGAAGGACTAGTCCTCTCTGGGGCCAACGTCCTGACTTTC.